This T cell receptor beta chain appears in the sequencing data of a study of T cell responses to AZD1222 COVID-19 vaccine. Study observations and caveats: Spike-specific TCRs gained breadth and depth after people received two AZD1222 doses. Among AZD1222 vaccinees, only 5 to 7 were seropositive at baseline.

The germline gives CDR1 LNHDA, CDR2 SQIVND (reference sequence). Trimming at V came to 5 bases and at J to 4 bases, leaving 14 bases not matched to a gene. The CDR3 contains 17 residues. Libraries were prepared by immunoSEQ multiplex PCR; TCRdb keeps only in-frame clonotypes and omits some of them. The sample consists of some 110,000 clones, over 75% of them appearing once. Remarks on this clone: Its cognate antigen is unknown.

This specimen consisted of peripheral blood, obtained on day 0 of AZD1222 vaccination. This receptor was taken from an adult in good health. The gene calls are TRBV19 and TRBJ1-2; TRBD1 matches at 9 bases. CDR3 DNA sequence: TGTGCCAGTAGTGTACAGGGGGCGCGACTCGGTCGCTATGGCTACACCTTC. This sequence encodes CASSVQGARLGRYGYTF.